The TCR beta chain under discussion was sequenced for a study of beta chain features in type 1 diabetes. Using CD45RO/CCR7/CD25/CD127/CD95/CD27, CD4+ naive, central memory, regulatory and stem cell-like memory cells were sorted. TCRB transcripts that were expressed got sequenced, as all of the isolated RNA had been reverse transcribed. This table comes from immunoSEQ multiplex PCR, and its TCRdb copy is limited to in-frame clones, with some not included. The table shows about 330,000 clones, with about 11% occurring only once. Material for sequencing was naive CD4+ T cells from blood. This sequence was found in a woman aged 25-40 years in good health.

The CDR3 nucleotides read TGCGCCAGCAGCCAAGATACTAGCTTATTTACTGAGAGCTCCTACAATGAGCAGTTCTTC. Translation: CASSQDTSLFTESSYNEQFF. This rearrangement joins TRBV4-3 to TRBJ2-1; possible D gene TRBD2, 6 bases. Trimming cost V 0 bases and J 0 bases, with 21 bases left between them. This CDR3 is built from 20 residues. Germline CDR1 LGHNA, CDR2 YSLEER.